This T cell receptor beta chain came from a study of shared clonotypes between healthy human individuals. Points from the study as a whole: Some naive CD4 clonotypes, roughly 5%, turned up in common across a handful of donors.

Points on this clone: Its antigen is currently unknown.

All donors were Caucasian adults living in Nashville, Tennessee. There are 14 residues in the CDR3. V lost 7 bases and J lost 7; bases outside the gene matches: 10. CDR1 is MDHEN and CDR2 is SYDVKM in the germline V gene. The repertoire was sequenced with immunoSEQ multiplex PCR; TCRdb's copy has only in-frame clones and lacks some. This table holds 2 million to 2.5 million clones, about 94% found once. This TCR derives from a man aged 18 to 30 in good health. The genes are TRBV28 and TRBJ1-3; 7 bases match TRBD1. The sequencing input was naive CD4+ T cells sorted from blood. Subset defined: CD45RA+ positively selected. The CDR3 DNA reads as TGTGCCAGCATGGGACAGTCCATTGGGAACACCATATATTTT. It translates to CASMGQSIGNTIYF.